This TCR beta chain originates from a study of post-analysis software for immune sequencing data. Study-level findings and limits: When the samples were clustered directly with F measure, those that had been prepared in the same batch showed strong co-clustering. Compared with controls, patients had more of five or six TRBV segments, including TRBV5-6, TRBV5-1 and TRBV20-1.

Included in the TCR beta cDNA libraries were unique molecular identifiers. One entry per CDR3 protein results from TCRdb running MiXCR on the PCR reads. The sample includes a few hundred thousand distinct CDR3 sequences, around a third of them seen just once. The CDR3 runs 17 residues. The germline gives CDR1 MGHRA, CDR2 YSYEKL. The V segment lost 0 bases and the J segment 2 bases; nucleotides outside the gene matches: 9. In its sample, this clonotype was seen a few times. Its antigen remains unidentified. The specimen sequenced was blood. V and J are TRBV4-1 and TRBJ2-7, with 8 bases lining up with TRBD1. This TCR came from a girl between 2 and 17 years old with multiple sclerosis. The CDR3 spells CASSQDPNRGATYEQYF. CDR3 nucleotide sequence: TGCGCCAGCAGCCAAGATCCCAACAGGGGGGCTACCTACGAGCAGTACTTC.